This is a list of T cell receptor beta chains from one sample in a study of blood T cell repertoires in COVID-19. TCRdb's copy holds only in-frame clones and misses some; the assay was immunoSEQ multiplex PCR. Of approximately 110,000 clones detected, 71% appear once; the ten largest clones hold more than 0.65%. Specimen: peripheral blood. The receptors originated from a human donor with acute or convalescent COVID-19. The donor label of this sample is uncertain. The conserved cysteine and the conserved F or W are not part of the CDR3 here. Some rows have no size entry. The others give once, few or many, or a class for an expanded clone.

V,size,CDR3
TRBV5-5,NA,ASSFQTSGVNEKLF
TRBV5-1,NA,ASSLGVGGSSTNEKLF
TRBV11-2,NA,ASSLAGGGWTEAF
TRBV12-3/TRBV12-4,NA,ASRQGWAETQY
TRBV9,once,ASSVVDRVRNTEAF
TRBV19,NA,ASSIGQGRGRYQPQH
TRBV28,NA,ASSLWTGLNSPLH
TRBV9,once,ASSEILAGGTTDTQY
TRBV3-1/TRBV3-2,NA,ASSRPSGGLFYNEQF
TRBV7-3,NA,ASSLTGSATEAF
TRBV5-8,NA,ASSYGWGGADGYT
TRBV11-2,NA,ASSRNRVSSGANVLT
TRBV7-9,NA,ASSGDSESQY
TRBV28,NA,ASRNYRGPEAF
TRBV5-1,NA,ASSWDRGPANSGNTIY
TRBV12-3/TRBV12-4,NA,ASRDRVRTEAF
TRBV5-1,NA,ASSPPTTRNDEQF
TRBV27,NA,ASSFRGNYGYT
TRBV19,NA,ASSNKGAGGQPQH
TRBV2,NA,ASSLGQGVFEKLF